This T cell receptor beta chain was profiled in a study of cytomegalovirus exposure and HLA in healthy donors. Details on this clone: As yet, its antigen is unknown.

The germline CDR1 and CDR2 sequences are SGHVS and FQNEAQ. CDR3 length: 17 residues. V lost 2 bases to trimming and J lost 7 bases; unmatched junction nucleotides: 10. Study-wide results and caveats: What TCR beta sequences reportedly achieved was accurate prediction of HLA-A and HLA-B alleles in most subjects. Presence/absence analysis assumed near-uniform sequencing depth across donors. Later analysis suggested links between common viral pathogens and several top significant clusters.

PCR was performed using 60 Vbeta and 13 Jbeta primers. Here immunoSEQ multiplex PCR was the method, and the copy in TCRdb shows in-frame clones only, minus some. In the table there are fewer than 100,000 clones, roughly two thirds of which are singletons. This TCR was recovered from a female donor in good health and CMV-seronegative. The chain employs TRBV7-8 and TRBJ1-4; 10 nucleotides match TRBD1. Source material: PBMCs. The CDR3 loop reads CASSLSARTGGGEKLFF. The CDR3 DNA follows: TGTGCCAGCAGCTTATCGGCCCGGACAGGGGGAGGTGAAAAACTGTTTTTT.